The clone carrying this T cell receptor beta chain was recorded many times. What it binds is unknown. This specimen comes from a study of Graves' ophthalmopathy and Graves' hyperthyroidism. RNA transcripts provided the template for amplifying TCR beta CDR3 regions. The first-round RT-PCR employed HTBI primers together with the Qiagen OneStep RT-PCR kit. A multiplex PCR was then performed as the second round. TCRdb used MiXCR to reprocess the multiplex PCR reads, holding one entry per CDR3 protein. Of around 1,200,000 distinct CDR3 sequences in the sample, about 36% are singletons; the top ten hold around 10%. Germline-derived CDR1 and CDR2 are SGHTA and FQGNSA. CDR3 length: 16 amino acids. V lost 5 bases, J lost 0 bases, and 10 bases stayed unmatched. Patients newly diagnosed with hyperthyroidism, under 2 months' duration, were aged 18 to 65, the study reports. Regarding the study as a whole: Discrimination between ophthalmopathy and stable hyperthyroidism by a 13-signature model showed 85% to 90% sensitivity and less than 84% specificity.

This sequence originates from an adult man with Graves' hyperthyroidism. The sequencing input was peripheral blood or thyroid tissue (not recorded which). This sequence joins TRBV7-2 and TRBJ2-7; 7 bases agree with TRBD2. CDR3 bases: TGTGCCAGCAGCCCCGTCCTAGCGGTGGGCTCCTACGAGCAGTACTTC. Translating it yields CASSPVLAVGSYEQYF.